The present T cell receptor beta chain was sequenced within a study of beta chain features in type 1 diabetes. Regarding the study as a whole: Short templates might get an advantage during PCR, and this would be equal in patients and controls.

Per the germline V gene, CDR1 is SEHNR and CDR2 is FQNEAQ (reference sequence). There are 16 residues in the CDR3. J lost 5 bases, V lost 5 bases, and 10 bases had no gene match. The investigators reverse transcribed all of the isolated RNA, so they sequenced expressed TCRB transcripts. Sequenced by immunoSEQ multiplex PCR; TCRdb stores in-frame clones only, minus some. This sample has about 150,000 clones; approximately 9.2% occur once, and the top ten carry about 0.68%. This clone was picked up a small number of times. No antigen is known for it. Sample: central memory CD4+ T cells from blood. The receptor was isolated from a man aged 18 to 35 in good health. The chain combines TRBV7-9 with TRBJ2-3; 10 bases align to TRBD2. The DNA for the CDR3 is TGTGCCAGCAGCCGAAGCGGGGGGGCCAAGGAAGATACGCAGTATTTT. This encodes CASSRSGGAKEDTQYF.